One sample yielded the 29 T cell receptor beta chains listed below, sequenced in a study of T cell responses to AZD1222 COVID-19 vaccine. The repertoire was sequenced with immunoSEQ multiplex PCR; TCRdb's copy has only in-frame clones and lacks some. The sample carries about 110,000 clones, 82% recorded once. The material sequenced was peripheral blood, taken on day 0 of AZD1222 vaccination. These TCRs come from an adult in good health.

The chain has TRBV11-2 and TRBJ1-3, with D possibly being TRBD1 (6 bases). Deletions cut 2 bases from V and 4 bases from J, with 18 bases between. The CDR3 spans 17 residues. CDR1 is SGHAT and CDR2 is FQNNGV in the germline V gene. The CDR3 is CASSLLQGQIAGNTIYF. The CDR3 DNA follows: TGTGCCAGCAGCTTATTACAGGGTCAGATTGCCGGAAACACCATATATTTT.

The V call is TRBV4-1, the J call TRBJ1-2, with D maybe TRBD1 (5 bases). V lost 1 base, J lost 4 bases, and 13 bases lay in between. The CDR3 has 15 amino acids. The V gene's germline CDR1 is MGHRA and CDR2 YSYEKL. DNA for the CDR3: TGCGCCAGCAGCCAAGTCGCCCGGGGGGTCTATGGCTACACCTTC. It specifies CASSQVARGVYGYTF.

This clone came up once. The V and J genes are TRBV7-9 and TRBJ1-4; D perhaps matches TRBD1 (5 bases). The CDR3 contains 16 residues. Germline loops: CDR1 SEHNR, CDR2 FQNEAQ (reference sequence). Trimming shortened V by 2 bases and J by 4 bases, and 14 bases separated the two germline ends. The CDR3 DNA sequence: TGTGCCAGCAGCTTATTTGTGGGGGGACTTAATGAAAAACTGTTTTTT. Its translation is CASSLFVGGLNEKLFF.

CDR3 protein: CASSPPGGGYHNEQFF. The CDR3 nucleotides read TGTGCCAGCTCACCACCAGGGGGCGGGTACCACAATGAGCAGTTCTTC. The chain is built from TRBV18 and TRBJ2-1, with 7 positions matching TRBD1. J gave up 5 bases and V 0 bases, and 7 bases lay outside the gene matches. Germline CDR1 is KGHSH and CDR2 is LQKENI. The CDR3 is 16 amino acids.

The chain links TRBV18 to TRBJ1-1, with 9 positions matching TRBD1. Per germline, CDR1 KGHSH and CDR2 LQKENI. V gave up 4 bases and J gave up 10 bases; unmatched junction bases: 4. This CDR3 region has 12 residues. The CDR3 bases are TGTGCCAGCTCACGGGACAGGGAGGCAGCTTTCTTT. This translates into CASSRDREAAFF.

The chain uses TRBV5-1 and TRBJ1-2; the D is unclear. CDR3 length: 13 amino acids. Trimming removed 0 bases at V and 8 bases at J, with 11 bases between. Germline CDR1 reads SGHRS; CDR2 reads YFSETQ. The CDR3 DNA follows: TGCGCCAGCAGCTTGGAAGAGGGTTACGGCTACACCTTC. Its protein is CASSLEEGYGYTF. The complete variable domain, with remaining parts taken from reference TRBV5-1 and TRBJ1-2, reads KAGVTQTPRYLIKTRGQQVTLSCSPISGHRSVSWYQQTPGQGLQFLFEYFSETQRNKGNFPGRFSGRQFSNSRSEMNVSTLELGDSALYLCASSLEEGYGYTFGSGTRLTVV.

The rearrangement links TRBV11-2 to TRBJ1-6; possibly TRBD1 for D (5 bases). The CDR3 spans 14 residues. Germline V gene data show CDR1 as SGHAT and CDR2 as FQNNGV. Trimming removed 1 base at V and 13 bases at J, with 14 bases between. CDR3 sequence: CASSLAGRMSPLHF. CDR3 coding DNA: TGTGCCAGCAGCTTAGCGGGACGGATGAGTCCCCTCCACTTT.

DNA of the CDR3: TGTGCCAGCAGCCTGACCGGTAACACTGAAGCTTTCTTT. Its protein product is CASSLTGNTEAFF. This rearrangement joins TRBV7-2 to TRBJ1-1; D is uncertain. This CDR3 has 13 residues. V lost 5 bases and J 2 bases, leaving 9 bases between the germline ends. From germline, CDR1 is SGHTA and CDR2 FQGNSA.

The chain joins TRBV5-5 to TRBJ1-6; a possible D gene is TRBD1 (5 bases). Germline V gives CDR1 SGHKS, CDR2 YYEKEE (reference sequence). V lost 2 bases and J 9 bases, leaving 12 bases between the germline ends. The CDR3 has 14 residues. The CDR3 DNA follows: TGTGCCAGCAGCTTCAACGTCGGGGGTTCACCCCTCCACTTT. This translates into CASSFNVGGSPLHF.

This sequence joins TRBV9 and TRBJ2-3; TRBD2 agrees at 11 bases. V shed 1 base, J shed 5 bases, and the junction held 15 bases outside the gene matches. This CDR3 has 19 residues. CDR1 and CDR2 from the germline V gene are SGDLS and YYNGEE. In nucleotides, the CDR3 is TGTGCCAGCAGCGTACCAGATAGAGGATCACTAGCGGGGGTAGATACGCAGTATTTT. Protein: CASSVPDRGSLAGVDTQYF. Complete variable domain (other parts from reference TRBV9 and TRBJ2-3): DSGVTQTPKHLITATGQRVTLRCSPRSGDLSVYWYQQSLDQGLQFLIQYYNGEERAKGNILERFSAQQFPDLHSELNLSSLELGDSALYFCASSVPDRGSLAGVDTQYFGPGTRLTVL.

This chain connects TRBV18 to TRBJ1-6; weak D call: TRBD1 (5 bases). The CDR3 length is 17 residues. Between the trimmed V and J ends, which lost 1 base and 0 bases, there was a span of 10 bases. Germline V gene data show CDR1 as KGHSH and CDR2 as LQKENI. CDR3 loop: CASSPRKGNSYNSPLHF. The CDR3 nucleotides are TGTGCCAGCTCACCACGAAAGGGGAACTCCTATAATTCACCCCTCCACTTT.

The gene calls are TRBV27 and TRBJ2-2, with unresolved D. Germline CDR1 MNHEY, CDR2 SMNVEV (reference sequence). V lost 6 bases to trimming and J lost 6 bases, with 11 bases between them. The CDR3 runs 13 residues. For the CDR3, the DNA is TGTGCCAGCAGCCCTTTTTTGGCCGGGGAGCTGTTTTTT. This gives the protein CASSPFLAGELFF.

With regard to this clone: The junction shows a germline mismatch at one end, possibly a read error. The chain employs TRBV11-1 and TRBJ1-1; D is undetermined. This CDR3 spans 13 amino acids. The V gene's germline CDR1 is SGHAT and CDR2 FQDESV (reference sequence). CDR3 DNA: TGTGCCAGCAGTTCTGTGGGGAACCCTGAAGCTTTCTTT. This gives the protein CASSSVGNPEAFF.

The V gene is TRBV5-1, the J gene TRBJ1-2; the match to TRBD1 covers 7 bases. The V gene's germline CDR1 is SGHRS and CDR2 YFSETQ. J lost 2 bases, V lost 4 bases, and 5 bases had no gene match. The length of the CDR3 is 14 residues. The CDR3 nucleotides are TGCGCCAGCAGCCCAGGGACAGCCAACTATGGCTACACCTTC. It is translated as CASSPGTANYGYTF.

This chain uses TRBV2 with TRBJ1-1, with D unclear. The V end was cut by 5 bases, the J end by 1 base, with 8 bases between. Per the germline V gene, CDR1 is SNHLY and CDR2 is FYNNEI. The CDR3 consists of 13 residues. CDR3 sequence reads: CASSRTENTEAFF. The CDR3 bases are TGTGCCAGCAGTCGGACCGAGAACACTGAAGCTTTCTTT.

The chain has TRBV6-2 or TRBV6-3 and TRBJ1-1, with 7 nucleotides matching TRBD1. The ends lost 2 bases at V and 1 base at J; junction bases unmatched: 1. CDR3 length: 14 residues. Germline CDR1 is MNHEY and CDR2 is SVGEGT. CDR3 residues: CASSYGDRNTEAFF. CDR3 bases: TGTGCCAGCAGTTACGGGGACAGGAACACTGAAGCTTTCTTT.

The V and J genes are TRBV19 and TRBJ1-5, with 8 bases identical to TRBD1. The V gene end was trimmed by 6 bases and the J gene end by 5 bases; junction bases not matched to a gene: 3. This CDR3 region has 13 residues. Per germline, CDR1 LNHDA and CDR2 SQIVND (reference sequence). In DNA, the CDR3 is TGTGCCAGTAGCCTGACAGGGGATCAGCCCCAGCATTTT. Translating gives CASSLTGDQPQHF.

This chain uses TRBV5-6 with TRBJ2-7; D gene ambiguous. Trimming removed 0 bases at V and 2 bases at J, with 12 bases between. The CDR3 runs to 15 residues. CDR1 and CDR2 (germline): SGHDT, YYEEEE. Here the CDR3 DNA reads TGTGCCAGCAGCTTGGGGTTCTCGGTTACCTACGAGCAGTACTTC. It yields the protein CASSLGFSVTYEQYF.

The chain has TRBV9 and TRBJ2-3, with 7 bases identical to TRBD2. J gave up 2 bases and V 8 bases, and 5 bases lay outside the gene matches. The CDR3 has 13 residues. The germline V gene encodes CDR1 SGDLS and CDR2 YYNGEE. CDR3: CASRAGYTDTQYF. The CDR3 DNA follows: TGTGCCAGTAGAGCGGGGTACACAGATACGCAGTATTTT.

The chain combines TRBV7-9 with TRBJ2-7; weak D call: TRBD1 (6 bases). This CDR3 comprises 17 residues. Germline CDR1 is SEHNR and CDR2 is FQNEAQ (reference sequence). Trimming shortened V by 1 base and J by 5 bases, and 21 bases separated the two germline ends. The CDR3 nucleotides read TGTGCCAGCAGCTTAGTCGATTGGTACAGGGAAAACGACGAGCAGTACTTC. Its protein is CASSLVDWYRENDEQYF.

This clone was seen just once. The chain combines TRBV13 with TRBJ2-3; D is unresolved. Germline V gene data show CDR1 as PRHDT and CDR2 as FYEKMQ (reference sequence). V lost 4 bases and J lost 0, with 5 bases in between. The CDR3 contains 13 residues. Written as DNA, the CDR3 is TGTGCCAGCAGCTCCGCGAGCACAGATACGCAGTATTTT. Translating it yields CASSSASTDTQYF.

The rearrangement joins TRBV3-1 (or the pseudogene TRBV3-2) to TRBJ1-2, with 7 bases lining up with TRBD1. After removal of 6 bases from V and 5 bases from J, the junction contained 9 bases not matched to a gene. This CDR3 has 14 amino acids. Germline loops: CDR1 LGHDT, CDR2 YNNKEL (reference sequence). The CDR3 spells CASRAGGSEYGYTF. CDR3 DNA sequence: TGTGCCAGCAGAGCAGGGGGAAGCGAGTATGGCTACACCTTC.

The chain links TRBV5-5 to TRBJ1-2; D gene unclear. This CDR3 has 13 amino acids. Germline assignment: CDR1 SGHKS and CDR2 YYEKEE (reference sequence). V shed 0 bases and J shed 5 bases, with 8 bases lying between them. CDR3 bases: TGTGCCAGCAGCTTGGGCCCCGTTTATGGCTACACCTTC. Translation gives CASSLGPVYGYTF.

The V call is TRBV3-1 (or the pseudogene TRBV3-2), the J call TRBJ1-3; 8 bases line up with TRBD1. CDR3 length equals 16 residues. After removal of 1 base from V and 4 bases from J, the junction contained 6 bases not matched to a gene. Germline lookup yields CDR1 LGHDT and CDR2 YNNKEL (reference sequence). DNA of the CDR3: TGTGCCAGCAGCCAAGCAAGGACAGGGAGGGGAAACACCATATATTTT. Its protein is CASSQARTGRGNTIYF.

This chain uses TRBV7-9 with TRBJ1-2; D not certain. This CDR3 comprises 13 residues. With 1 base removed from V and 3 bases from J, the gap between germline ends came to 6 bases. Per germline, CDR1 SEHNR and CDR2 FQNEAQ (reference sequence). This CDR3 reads CASSLGADYGYTF. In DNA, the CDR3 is TGTGCCAGCAGCTTAGGGGCGGACTATGGCTACACCTTC. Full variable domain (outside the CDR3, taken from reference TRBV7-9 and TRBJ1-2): DTGVSQNPRHKITKRGQNVTFRCDPISEHNRLYWYRQTLGQGPEFLTYFQNEAQLEKSRLLSDRFSAERPKGSFSTLEIQRTEQGDSAMYLCASSLGADYGYTFGSGTRLTVV.

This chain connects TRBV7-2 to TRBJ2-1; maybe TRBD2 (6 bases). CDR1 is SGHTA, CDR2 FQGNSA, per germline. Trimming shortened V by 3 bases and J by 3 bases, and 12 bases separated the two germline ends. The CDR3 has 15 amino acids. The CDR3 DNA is TGTGCCAGCAGCTTCACGGGGGTGAACTACAATGAGCAGTTCTTC. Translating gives CASSFTGVNYNEQFF. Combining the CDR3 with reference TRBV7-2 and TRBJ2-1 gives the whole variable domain GAGVSQSPSNKVTEKGKDVELRCDPISGHTALYWYRQSLGQGLEFLIYFQGNSAPDKSGLPSDRFSAERTGGSVSTLTIQRTQQEDSAVYLCASSFTGVNYNEQFFGPGTRLTVL.

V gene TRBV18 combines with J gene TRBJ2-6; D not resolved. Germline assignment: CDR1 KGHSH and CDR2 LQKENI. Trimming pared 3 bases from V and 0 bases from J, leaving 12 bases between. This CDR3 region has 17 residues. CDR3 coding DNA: TGTGCCAGCTCACCGCGTGGGAAGGGCTCTGGGGCCAACGTCCTGACTTTC. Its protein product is CASSPRGKGSGANVLTF.

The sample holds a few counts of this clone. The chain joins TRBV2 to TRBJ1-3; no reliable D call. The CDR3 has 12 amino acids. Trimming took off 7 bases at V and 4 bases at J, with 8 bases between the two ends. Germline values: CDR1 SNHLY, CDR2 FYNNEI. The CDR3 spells CASNEQGNTIYF. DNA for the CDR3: TGTGCCAGCAACGAACAGGGAAACACCATATATTTT.

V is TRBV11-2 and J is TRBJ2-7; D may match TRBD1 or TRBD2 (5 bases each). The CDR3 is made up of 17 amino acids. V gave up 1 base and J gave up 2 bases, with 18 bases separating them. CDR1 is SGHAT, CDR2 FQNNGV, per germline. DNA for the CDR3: TGTGCCAGCAGCTTAGTGGGGCAGGGAGCCGGCCCCTACGAGCAGTACTTC. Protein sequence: CASSLVGQGAGPYEQYF.